A single sample is the source of the 26 T cell receptor beta chains below, sequenced in a study of OX40 agonist ivuxolimab in advanced cancers. Some clones are missing from TCRdb's copy, which holds only in-frame ones; the method was immunoSEQ multiplex PCR. In the table there are 100,000 to 150,000 clones, less than 95% of which are singletons. Sequenced material: CD4+ or CD8+ T cells sorted from blood, taken in a trial of the OX40 agonist ivuxolimab. These receptors came from an adult with an advanced solid tumor such as melanoma, head and neck, liver or kidney cancer.

This clone was found once. The genes are TRBV15 and TRBJ1-5, with 7 bases matching TRBD1. CDR3 length: 17 residues. Trimming cost V 3 bases and J 6 bases; bases outside gene matches: 14. Germline CDR1 reads LNHNV; CDR2 reads YYDKDF (reference sequence). CDR3 coding DNA: TGTGCCACCAGCAGGGGTGGCCCTGGACAGGTCCCTCAGCCCCAGCATTTT. As protein: CATSRGGPGQVPQPQHF.

The J gene is TRBJ2-1, the V gene TRBV6-4, with 7 positions matching TRBD2. The CDR3 runs 16 residues. Germline CDR1 MRHNA, CDR2 SNTAGT. The trim removed 5 bases at V and 3 bases at J, leaving 10 bases unmatched. CDR3 residues: CASSSSVGGSYNEQFF. The CDR3 bases are TGTGCCAGCAGTTCCTCGGTGGGCGGGAGCTACAATGAGCAGTTCTTC.

The chain carries TRBV7-3 and TRBJ1-1; no definite D call. V was clipped by 3 bases and J by 1 base, with 6 bases between them. Looked up from germline, CDR1 is SGHTA and CDR2 is FQGTGA. This CDR3 contains 13 residues. CDR3 sequence: CASSFVENTEAFF. The CDR3 DNA reads TGTGCCAGCAGCTTCGTGGAGAACACTGAAGCTTTCTTT.

The chain carries TRBV10-3 and TRBJ2-7; D may be TRBD1 (6 bases). The CDR3 contains 15 residues. Germline V CDR1 and CDR2: ENHRY, SYGVKD. Trimming removed 2 bases at V and 1 base at J, with 12 bases between. CDR3 sequence reads: CAISERGIASYEQYF. As DNA, the CDR3 is TGTGCCATCAGTGAGAGGGGGATTGCATCCTACGAGCAGTACTTC.

This chain links TRBV5-6 with TRBJ2-5; D gene ambiguous. The ends were cut back, 2 bases at V and 6 bases at J, with 8 bases in the middle. CDR3 length: 12 amino acids. CDR1 and CDR2 from the germline V gene are SGHDT and YYEEEE. The CDR3 bases are TGTGCCAGCAGCTTATATTTTCAGACCCAGTACTTC. Protein: CASSLYFQTQYF.

The chain is built from TRBV29-1 and TRBJ2-7, with D perhaps being TRBD1 or TRBD2 (5 bases each). This CDR3 is built from 11 residues. Trimming took off 7 bases at V and 4 bases at J, with 11 bases between the two ends. Germline CDR1 reads SQVTM; CDR2 reads ANQGSEA. The CDR3: CSAGTVYEQYF. The CDR3 region has the DNA TGCAGCGCTGGGACCGTTTACGAGCAGTACTTC.

The CDR3 loop is CASSLLLGTEAFF. CDR3 coding DNA: TGCGCCAGCAGCTTGTTATTGGGGACTGAAGCTTTCTTT. The rearrangement links TRBV5-1 to TRBJ1-1; D is ambiguous. V was cut by 1 base and J by 5 bases, with 9 bases left in between. This CDR3 contains 13 residues. Germline CDR1 reads SGHRS; CDR2 reads YFSETQ.

The gene calls are TRBV5-1 and TRBJ2-7; the D gene is possibly TRBD2 (7 bases). CDR1 is SGHRS, CDR2 YFSETQ, per germline. Trimming stripped 3 bases from V and 2 bases from J, with 15 bases between. The CDR3 is 15 residues long. DNA of the CDR3: TGCGCCAGCAGCTCCAGGTCGGGGGGCCCCTACGAGCAGTACTTC. Its translation: CASSSRSGGPYEQYF.

The chain uses TRBV5-1 and TRBJ2-7; 7 bases fit TRBD1. Germline V gene lookup returns CDR1 SGHRS and CDR2 YFSETQ. The CDR3 length is 15 residues. With V trimmed by 0 bases and J by 2 bases, 5 bases remained unmatched. The CDR3 nucleotides are TGCGCCAGCAGCTTGGGACAGGGAAACACCTACGAGCAGTACTTC. As protein: CASSLGQGNTYEQYF. Full variable domain (rest looked up from reference TRBV5-1 and TRBJ2-7): KAGVTQTPRYLIKTRGQQVTLSCSPISGHRSVSWYQQTPGQGLQFLFEYFSETQRNKGNFPGRFSGRQFSNSRSEMNVSTLELGDSALYLCASSLGQGNTYEQYFGPGTRLTVT.

The rearrangement uses TRBV7-9 and TRBJ1-1; possibly TRBD1 for D (6 bases). The length of the CDR3 is 15 residues. Germline V gene lookup returns CDR1 SEHNR and CDR2 FQNEAQ (reference sequence). The V end was cut by 2 bases, the J end by 1 base, with 11 bases between. The CDR3 is CASSLLGAGNTEAFF. As DNA, the CDR3 is TGTGCCAGCAGCTTATTGGGGGCAGGGAACACTGAAGCTTTCTTT.

The chain uses TRBV2 and TRBJ2-5; 9 positions match TRBD1. V gave up 0 bases and J gave up 5 bases; unmatched junction bases: 4. The CDR3 spans 15 residues. Looked up from germline, CDR1 is SNHLY and CDR2 is FYNNEI. The CDR3: CASSEAAGTGETQYF. CDR3 sequence (DNA): TGTGCCAGCAGTGAAGCCGCCGGGACAGGGGAGACCCAGTACTTC.

The V gene is TRBV27, the J gene TRBJ1-6, with TRBD1 matching 7 bases. There are 15 residues in the CDR3. From germline, CDR1 is MNHEY and CDR2 SMNVEV (reference sequence). The V segment lost 6 bases and the J segment 3 bases; nucleotides outside the gene matches: 5. Written as DNA, the CDR3 is TGTGCCAGCAGGATCGGGACAGACTATAATTCACCCCTCCACTTT. Translated, it gives CASRIGTDYNSPLHF.

The V gene is TRBV11-3, the J gene TRBJ1-1; the match to TRBD1 covers 9 bases. The trim removed 5 bases at V and 4 bases at J, leaving 8 bases unmatched. The length of the CDR3 is 15 residues. Germline lookup yields CDR1 SGHNT and CDR2 YENEEA. As DNA, the CDR3 is TGTGCCAGCAGCCTTAGGGACAGGGTGGGCACTGAAGCTTTCTTT. Translation: CASSLRDRVGTEAFF. The whole variable domain, filled in from reference TRBV11-3 and TRBJ1-1, reads EAGVVQSPRYKIIEKKQPVAFWCNPISGHNTLYWYLQNLGQGPELLIRYENEEAVDDSQLPKDRFSAERLKGVDSTLKIQPAELGDSAVYLCASSLRDRVGTEAFFGQGTRLTVV.

The rearrangement uses TRBV27 and TRBJ2-7; 10 bases line up with TRBD1. Germline loops: CDR1 MNHEY, CDR2 SMNVEV (reference sequence). J was trimmed by 2 bases and V by 5 bases; bases with no gene match: 9. There are 16 residues in the CDR3. The CDR3 loop is CASSPMGGTGAYEQYF. CDR3 nucleotides: TGTGCCAGCAGTCCAATGGGCGGGACAGGGGCCTACGAGCAGTACTTC.

The rearrangement joins TRBV10-1 to TRBJ1-1; D is perhaps TRBD1 (6 bases). CDR1 is WNHNN and CDR2 is SYGVQD in the germline V gene (reference sequence). Trimming cost V 0 bases and J 4 bases, with 21 bases left between them. The CDR3 runs 18 residues. This CDR3 reads CASSESTRGGEHGTEAFF. As DNA, the CDR3 is TGCGCCAGCAGTGAGTCGACCAGAGGGGGGGAGCATGGCACTGAAGCTTTCTTT.

The gene calls are TRBV21-1 and TRBJ1-5; TRBD1 is the table's D call, not checked against the DNA. TRBV21-1 constitutes a pseudogene. The CDR3 runs to 16 residues. The CDR3 loop is CASWAQTSLSNQPQHF. CDR3 nucleotides: TGTGCTAGCTGGGCGCAGACCTCCCTTAGCAATCAGCCCCAGCATTTT.

This clone was picked up one time. V and J are TRBV5-4 and TRBJ2-5, with TRBD2 matching over 10 bases. The CDR3 covers 15 residues. With 0 bases clipped from V and 5 bases from J, the junction kept 4 bases outside the gene matches. CDR1 SGHNT and CDR2 YYREEE come from the germline V gene (reference sequence). CDR3 in amino acids: CASSLAPLAGETQYF. The CDR3 bases are TGTGCCAGCAGCTTGGCCCCACTAGCGGGGGAGACCCAGTACTTC.

This clone came up once. The rearrangement links TRBV6-1 to TRBJ2-4; D ambiguous. Per the germline V gene, CDR1 is MNHNS and CDR2 is SASEGT. CDR3 length: 14 amino acids. Trimming pared 2 bases from V and 0 bases from J, leaving 5 bases between. CDR3 residues: CASSERLAKNIQYF. DNA for the CDR3: TGTGCCAGCAGTGAAAGACTAGCCAAAAACATTCAGTACTTC.

The rearrangement joins TRBV6-4 to TRBJ2-1; 13 bases map to TRBD2. The CDR3 consists of 13 residues. CDR1 is MRHNA, CDR2 SNTAGT, per germline. With V trimmed by 7 bases and J by 15 bases, 9 bases remained unmatched. The CDR3 protein is CASIGLAGAVRFF. CDR3 nucleotides: TGTGCCAGCATAGGACTAGCGGGGGCCGTCCGGTTCTTC.

This chain links TRBV18 with TRBJ2-5, with no clear D. Looked up from germline, CDR1 is KGHSH and CDR2 is LQKENI. Trimming left V 3 bases short and J 5 bases short, with 10 bases between. The CDR3 contains 13 residues. DNA of the CDR3: TGTGCCAGCTCACCGGACCCCCCGGAGACCCAGTACTTC. Translated: CASSPDPPETQYF.

V usage is TRBV14 and J usage is TRBJ2-3, with 10 bases identical to TRBD2. Trimming removed 0 bases from V and 9 bases from J; junction bases left unmatched: 9. The CDR3 covers 16 residues. Germline CDR1 is SGHDN and CDR2 is FVKESK. The chain's CDR3 is CASSQDWSSGSRTQYF. As DNA, the CDR3 is TGTGCCAGCAGCCAAGACTGGTCTAGCGGGAGTCGGACGCAGTATTTT.

This clone has more than one count but fewer than ten. The rearrangement links TRBV11-2 to TRBJ2-1; D is unclear. With 3 bases removed from V and 4 bases from J, the gap between germline ends came to 16 bases. Germline CDR1 SGHAT, CDR2 FQNNGV. CDR3 length: 16 amino acids. CDR3 sequence: CASSFGQGLSYNEQFF. The DNA of the CDR3 is TGTGCCAGCAGCTTCGGGCAAGGCCTATCTTACAATGAGCAGTTCTTC.

V is TRBV7-9 and J is TRBJ2-7; 14 nucleotides align to TRBD2. Germline V gene lookup returns CDR1 SEHNR and CDR2 FQNEAQ (reference sequence). This CDR3 comprises 16 residues. Trimming at V came to 0 bases and at J to 5 bases, leaving 3 bases not matched to a gene. The CDR3 DNA follows: TGTGCCAGCAGCTTAGCGGCGGGACTAGCGGGGGACGAGCAGTACTTC. Its translation is CASSLAAGLAGDEQYF. Using reference TRBV7-9 and TRBJ2-7 for the parts outside the CDR3, the full variable domain is DTGVSQNPRHKITKRGQNVTFRCDPISEHNRLYWYRQTLGQGPEFLTYFQNEAQLEKSRLLSDRFSAERPKGSFSTLEIQRTEQGDSAMYLCASSLAAGLAGDEQYFGPGTRLTVT.

The chain couples TRBV9 to TRBJ1-6; no clear D gene. Germline CDR1 SGDLS, CDR2 YYNGEE. This CDR3 has 14 amino acids. Deletions cut 2 bases from V and 7 bases from J, with 10 bases between. The CDR3 protein is CASSVGGENSPLHF. The CDR3 region has the DNA TGTGCCAGCAGCGTGGGAGGTGAAAATTCACCCCTCCACTTT. The full variable domain, completed using reference TRBV9 and TRBJ1-6, is DSGVTQTPKHLITATGQRVTLRCSPRSGDLSVYWYQQSLDQGLQFLIQYYNGEERAKGNILERFSAQQFPDLHSELNLSSLELGDSALYFCASSVGGENSPLHFGNGTRLTVT.

This chain links TRBV27 with TRBJ2-1; D is ambiguous. V shed 5 bases and J shed 4 bases, with 12 bases lying between them. The germline V gene has CDR1 MNHEY and CDR2 SMNVEV (reference sequence). The CDR3 has 14 amino acids. As DNA, the CDR3 is TGTGCCAGCAGTATCTCGACGGCTTACAATGAGCAGTTCTTC. Its protein product is CASSISTAYNEQFF.

The rearrangement links TRBV11-3 to TRBJ2-1; 9 bases fit TRBD2. Germline lookup yields CDR1 SGHNT and CDR2 YENEEA. After removal of 0 bases from V and 0 bases from J, the junction contained 9 bases not matched to a gene. This CDR3 has 19 amino acids. DNA of the CDR3: TGTGCCAGCAGCTTAGATACGGCTAGCGGGGTCAGCTCCTACAATGAGCAGTTCTTC. Translation gives CASSLDTASGVSSYNEQFF. The whole variable domain, filled in from reference TRBV11-3 and TRBJ2-1, reads EAGVVQSPRYKIIEKKQPVAFWCNPISGHNTLYWYLQNLGQGPELLIRYENEEAVDDSQLPKDRFSAERLKGVDSTLKIQPAELGDSAVYLCASSLDTASGVSSYNEQFFGPGTRLTVL.